Listed here are 2 T cell receptor beta chains from one sample, sequenced in a study of identical twins. Each CDR3 protein is one row after TCRdb ran MiXCR on the 5' RACE reads. The sample holds a few hundred thousand distinct CDR3 sequences; 15% are singletons and the top ten take 0.35% to 0.45%. The same sample was also used in a study of yellow fever vaccine responses in identical twins.

Sequenced: CD4+ T cells sorted from blood. These TCRs come from a woman in her late teens or twenties in good health.

This clonotype came up many times. V and J are TRBV5-1 and TRBJ1-1; no clear D gene. The V and J ends lost 6 bases and 0 bases respectively, with 15 bases between them. The CDR3 is 15 residues long. Germline assignment: CDR1 SGHRS and CDR2 YFSETQ. CDR3 in amino acids: CASTRRGGMNTEAFF. CDR3 in DNA: TGCGCCAGCACCCGGCGGGGAGGGATGAACACTGAAGCTTTCTTT.

This clonotype was seen a handful of times. This chain connects TRBV7-9 to TRBJ2-5; TRBD1 is a possible D gene (6 bases). The CDR3 runs 15 residues. Germline V gene sequence: CDR1 SEHNR, CDR2 FQNEAQ (reference sequence). Trimming took 6 bases from V and 5 from J, leaving 19 bases between them. The CDR3: CASRKPGGPWETQYF. The CDR3 bases are TGTGCCAGCAGAAAACCTGGGGGCCCCTGGGAGACCCAGTACTTC.